This TCR beta chain was identified during a study of control samples from healthy donors and cancer patients. Germline V CDR1 and CDR2: MNHEY, SMNVEV (reference sequence). This CDR3 is built from 15 residues. V gave up 7 bases and J gave up 9 bases; unmatched junction bases: 9. TCRdb's copy holds only in-frame clones and misses some; the assay was immunoSEQ multiplex PCR. This sample has about 100,000 clones, with about 90% found just once. The rearrangement links TRBV27 to TRBJ1-6, with 10 positions matching TRBD1. Material: blood. The sequence came from a woman aged 18-29 years in good health. The CDR3 loop is CASNPTGTGVSPLHF. In DNA, the CDR3 is TGTGCCAGCAACCCGACCGGGACAGGGGTTTCACCCCTCCACTTT.